Listed below are T cell receptor beta chains from one sample, sequenced in a study of CD8+ T cells in alopecia areata. Assay: immunoSEQ multiplex PCR; the TCRdb copy retains only in-frame clones and omits some. The sample includes 140,000 to 150,000 clones, roughly 50% of them seen just once. Sequenced here: CD8+ T cells sorted from blood, sampled at week 4, from a patient treated with tofacitinib. Receptors originate from a human donor with alopecia areata. Both conserved end residues are part of each CDR3. The order of the fields is V gene, D gene, J gene, clone size, CDR3 protein, CDR3 DNA. The D gene is left open where the match is weak. Only some rows state a clone size, as once, few, many or a class for expanded clones.

TRBV27	.	TRBJ2-1	.	CASSFNEQFF	TGTGCCAGCAGTTTTAATGAGCAGTTCTTC
TRBV30	.	TRBJ1-2	.	CAWSVMDRPIYGYTF	TGTGCCTGGAGTGTCATGGACCGACCGATCTATGGCTACACCTTC
TRBV19	.	TRBJ1-5	.	CASSIEGSQPQHF	TGTGCCAGTAGTATAGAGGGGTCCCAGCCCCAGCATTTT
TRBV5-1	.	TRBJ2-1	few	CASSSLGGSSSYNEQFF	TGCGCCAGCAGCTCCCTCGGGGGAAGTAGCTCCTACAATGAGCAGTTCTTC
TRBV13	.	TRBJ2-1	few	CASSLTPWGETHNEQFF	TGTGCCAGCAGCCTAACCCCCTGGGGGGAGACTCACAATGAGCAGTTCTTC
TRBV29-1	.	TRBJ2-2	few	CSVLGRNTGELFF	TGCAGCGTTCTAGGACGGAACACCGGGGAGCTGTTTTTT
TRBV5-1	.	TRBJ2-3	.	CASSPRHGSTDTQYF	TGCGCCAGCAGCCCGCGACACGGGAGCACAGATACGCAGTATTTT
TRBV4-1	.	TRBJ1-4	.	CASSQETEGDEKLFF	TGCGCCAGCAGCCAAGAGACAGAGGGGGATGAAAAACTGTTTTTT
TRBV6-5	TRBD1	TRBJ2-7	.	CASLGQFPHEQYF	TGTGCCAGCCTGGGACAGTTTCCCCACGAGCAGTACTTC
TRBV6-6	.	TRBJ2-5	.	CASSNRQDEGAQYF	TGTGCCAGCAGTAACCGACAGGACGAGGGGGCCCAGTACTTC
TRBV13	.	TRBJ1-1	.	CASSFGQYTEAFF	TGTGCCAGCAGCTTCGGACAATACACTGAAGCTTTCTTT
TRBV5-4	.	TRBJ1-1	.	CASSWSGGGITEAFF	TGTGCCAGCAGCTGGTCCGGGGGAGGGATCACTGAAGCTTTCTTT
TRBV27	.	TRBJ1-6	.	CASSLMGPSYNSPLHF	TGTGCCAGCAGTTTAATGGGGCCCTCCTATAATTCACCCCTCCACTTT
TRBV9	.	TRBJ2-6	.	CASSVYGSPSGGANVLTF	TGTGCCAGCAGCGTATATGGCAGTCCCTCAGGAGGGGCCAACGTCCTGACTTTC
TRBV2	.	TRBJ1-1	.	CASSVGNRANTEAFF	TGTGCCAGCAGTGTTGGTAACAGGGCGAACACTGAAGCTTTCTTT
TRBV4-3	.	TRBJ1-2	few	CASSPYLGTNYGYTF	TGCGCCAGCAGTCCATACCTCGGGACTAACTATGGCTACACCTTC
TRBV4-1	.	TRBJ2-7	.	CASSQDGYEQYF	TGCGCCAGCAGCCAAGACGGCTACGAGCAGTACTTC
TRBV5-8	.	TRBJ1-1	medium-sized	CASTYGWGAFF	TGTGCCAGCACCTACGGTTGGGGAGCTTTCTTT
TRBV5-6	TRBD1	TRBJ2-7	.	CASSLGQTSYEQYF	TGTGCCAGCAGCCTGGGACAGACTTCCTACGAGCAGTACTTC
TRBV2	.	TRBJ2-3	.	CASLLPGTDTQYF	TGTGCCAGCCTCCTCCCGGGAACAGATACGCAGTATTTT
TRBV5-6	.	TRBJ1-5	once	CASSLGDDSYQPQHF	TGTGCCAGCAGCTTGGGGGACGATTCGTATCAGCCCCAGCATTTT
TRBV30	TRBD1	TRBJ1-1	.	CAWSVGDSLEAFF	TGTGCCTGGAGTGTAGGGGACAGCCTTGAAGCTTTCTTT
TRBV5-4	TRBD1	TRBJ1-1	.	CASSFRDRGNTEAFF	TGTGCCAGCAGCTTCCGGGACAGGGGGAACACTGAAGCTTTCTTT
TRBV4-1	.	TRBJ2-5	few	CASSWAFKAGTQETQYF	TGCGCCAGCAGTTGGGCCTTCAAGGCGGGGACTCAAGAGACCCAGTACTTC
TRBV7-2	.	TRBJ1-6	few	CASSLEVYNSPLHF	TGTGCCAGCAGCTTAGAAGTTTATAATTCACCCCTCCACTTT
TRBV7-9	.	TRBJ1-6	.	CASMKGNSPLHF	TGTGCCAGCATGAAGGGTAATTCACCCCTCCACTTT
TRBV7-6	.	TRBJ2-2	.	CASSSLPANTGELVF	TGTGCCAGCAGCTCCCTTCCCGCGAACACCGGGGAGCTGGTTTTT
TRBV13	TRBD2	TRBJ2-3	few	CASSQGLASDTQYF	TGTGCCAGCAGCCAGGGACTAGCCTCAGATACGCAGTATTTT
TRBV30	.	TRBJ1-2	.	CAWGLGGAIGYTF	TGTGCCTGGGGACTCGGAGGGGCCATTGGCTACACCTTC
TRBV5-1	TRBD1	TRBJ2-7	.	CASSSTGGYEQYF	TGCGCCAGCAGCTCGACAGGGGGCTACGAGCAGTACTTC
TRBV29-1	.	TRBJ2-2	few	CSVVIDTGELFF	TGCAGCGTTGTAATCGACACCGGGGAGCTGTTTTTT
TRBV13	.	TRBJ2-5	once	CASSPEGLRETQYF	TGTGCCAGCAGCCCCGAGGGACTTAGGGAGACCCAGTACTTC
TRBV29-1	.	TRBJ2-2	.	CSVAANTGELFF	TGCAGCGTTGCTGCGAACACCGGGGAGCTGTTTTTT
TRBV29-1	.	TRBJ1-3	.	CSVGQSGNTIYF	TGCAGCGTTGGTCAGTCTGGAAACACCATATATTTT
TRBV7-3	TRBD2	TRBJ2-3	few	CASTLSGGATDTQYF	TGTGCCAGCACGCTAAGCGGGGGGGCCACAGATACGCAGTATTTT
TRBV7-9	.	TRBJ1-4	.	CASSPETNEKLFF	TGTGCCAGCAGCCCGGAAACTAATGAAAAACTGTTTTTT
TRBV25-1	.	TRBJ1-2	once	CASTAAGYDGYTF	TGTGCCAGCACGGCAGCAGGGTACGATGGCTACACCTTC
TRBV7-9	TRBD1	TRBJ2-5	.	CASSLRDREETQYF	TGTGCCAGCAGCTTGAGGGACAGGGAGGAGACCCAGTACTTC
TRBV29-1	.	TRBJ1-4	few	CSESKAWGEKLFF	TGCAGCGAGTCCAAAGCCTGGGGTGAAAAACTGTTTTTT
TRBV4-1	.	TRBJ1-1	.	CASSQAPGLHTEAFF	TGCGCCAGCAGCCAAGCCCCGGGATTACACACTGAAGCTTTCTTT
TRBV13	.	TRBJ2-7	.	CASSFRGYEQYF	TGTGCCAGCAGCTTCCGAGGGTACGAGCAGTACTTC
TRBV7-9	.	TRBJ1-1	.	CASSLYPGLSTRGTEAFF	TGTGCCAGCAGCTTATACCCCGGACTTTCAACTCGAGGCACTGAAGCTTTCTTT
TRBV9	TRBD1	TRBJ2-1	few	CASSARTGPHNEQFF	TGTGCCAGCAGCGCCCGGACAGGGCCACACAATGAGCAGTTCTTC
TRBV5-6	TRBD1	TRBJ1-1	.	CASTPGQGRVTEAFF	TGTGCCAGCACCCCCGGACAGGGCCGCGTCACTGAAGCTTTCTTT
TRBV15	.	TRBJ2-2	few	CATRARMNTGELFF	TGTGCCACCAGGGCGAGGATGAACACCGGGGAGCTGTTTTTT
TRBV30	TRBD1	TRBJ2-3	few	CAWSRQGIGDTQYF	TGTGCCTGGAGTAGACAGGGGATAGGAGATACGCAGTATTTT
TRBV9	.	TRBJ1-2	.	CASSGWREGPFYGYTF	TGTGCCAGCAGCGGATGGAGGGAGGGACCTTTCTATGGCTACACCTTC
TRBV4-1	.	TRBJ2-7	few	CASSYPGYEQYF	TGCGCCAGCAGTTATCCCGGATACGAGCAGTACTTC
TRBV2	.	TRBJ2-5	.	CASSEIGSQETQYF	TGTGCCAGCAGTGAAATCGGCAGCCAAGAGACCCAGTACTTC
TRBV6-5	TRBD1	TRBJ1-1	.	CASSYRGQNTEAFF	TGTGCCAGCAGTTACAGGGGGCAGAACACTGAAGCTTTCTTT
TRBV7-8	TRBD1	TRBJ2-1	few	CASSLGQAYHSYNEQFF	TGTGCCAGCAGCTTGGGACAGGCCTATCATTCCTACAATGAGCAGTTCTTC
TRBV11-2	.	TRBJ2-7	.	CASSSGRLYEQYF	TGTGCCAGCAGCTCAGGACGGCTCTACGAGCAGTACTTC
TRBV4-2	.	TRBJ2-7	.	CASSQDPPDSEGNEQYF	TGTGCCAGCAGCCAAGACCCTCCCGACTCGGAGGGGAACGAGCAGTACTTC
TRBV9	TRBD2	TRBJ2-3	once	CASSGLAGDTQYF	TGTGCCAGCAGCGGTTTAGCGGGAGATACGCAGTATTTT